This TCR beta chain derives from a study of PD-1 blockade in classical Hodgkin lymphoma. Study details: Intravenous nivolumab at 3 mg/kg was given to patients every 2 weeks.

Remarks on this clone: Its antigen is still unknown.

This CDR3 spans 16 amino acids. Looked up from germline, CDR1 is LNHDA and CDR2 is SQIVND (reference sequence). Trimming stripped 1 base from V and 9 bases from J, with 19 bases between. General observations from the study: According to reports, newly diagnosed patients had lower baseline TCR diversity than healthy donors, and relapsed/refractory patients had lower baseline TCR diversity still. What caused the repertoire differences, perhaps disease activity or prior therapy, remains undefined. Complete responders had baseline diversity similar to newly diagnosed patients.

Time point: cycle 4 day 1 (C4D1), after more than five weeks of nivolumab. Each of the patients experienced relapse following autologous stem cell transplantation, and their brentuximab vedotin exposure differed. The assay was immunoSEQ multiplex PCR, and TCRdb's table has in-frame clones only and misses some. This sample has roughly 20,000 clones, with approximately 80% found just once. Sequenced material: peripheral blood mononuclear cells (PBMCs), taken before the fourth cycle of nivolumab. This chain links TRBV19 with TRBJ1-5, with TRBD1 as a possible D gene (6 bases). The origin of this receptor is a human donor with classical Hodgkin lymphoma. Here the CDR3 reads CASSIAIGQIPPPQHF. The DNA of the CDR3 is TGTGCCAGTAGTATAGCTATTGGACAGATCCCTCCGCCCCAGCATTTT.